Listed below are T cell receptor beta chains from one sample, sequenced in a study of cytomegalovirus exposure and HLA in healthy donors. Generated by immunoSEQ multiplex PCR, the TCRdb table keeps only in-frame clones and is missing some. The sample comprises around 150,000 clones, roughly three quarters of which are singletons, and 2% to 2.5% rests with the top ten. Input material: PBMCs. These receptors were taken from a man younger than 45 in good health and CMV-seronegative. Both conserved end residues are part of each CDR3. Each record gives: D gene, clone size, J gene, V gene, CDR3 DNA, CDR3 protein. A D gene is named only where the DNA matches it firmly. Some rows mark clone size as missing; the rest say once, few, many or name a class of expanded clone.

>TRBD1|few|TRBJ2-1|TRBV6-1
TGTGCCAGCAGTGAAAAGGGGGCCCTTTACGATGAGCAGTTCTTC
CASSEKGALYDEQFF
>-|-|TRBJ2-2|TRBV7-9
TGTGCCAGCAGCGAACAGGGTGACGGGGAGCTGTTTTTT
CASSEQGDGELFF
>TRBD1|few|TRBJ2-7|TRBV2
TGTGCCAGCAGTGGGGACAGGGATCGCGAGCAGTACTTC
CASSGDRDREQYF
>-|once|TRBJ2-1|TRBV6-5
TGTGCCAGCAGTTACTCGGCAGGGGGGTCGTACAATGAGCAGTTCTTC
CASSYSAGGSYNEQFF
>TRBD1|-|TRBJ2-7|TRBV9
TGTGCCAGCAGCGGGCGGACAGGGGACGAGCAGTACTTC
CASSGRTGDEQYF
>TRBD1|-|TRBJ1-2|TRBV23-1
TGCGCCAGCAGTCATAGAGGGGGCGACTATGGCTACACCTTC
CASSHRGGDYGYTF
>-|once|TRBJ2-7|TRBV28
TGTGCCAGCAGTTTATCCGATCTACGTCGGCAGTACTTC
CASSLSDLRRQYF
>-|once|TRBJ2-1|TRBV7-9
TGTGCCAGCGGGGCCGATGAGCAGTTCTTC
CASGADEQFF
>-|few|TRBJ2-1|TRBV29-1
TGCAGCGTCTGGCCGACCACAGGGCCGTACAATGAGCAGTTCTTC
CSVWPTTGPYNEQFF
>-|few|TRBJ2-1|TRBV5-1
TGCGCCAGCAGCTTGGATGGGACACGCCACTACAATGAGCAGTTCTTC
CASSLDGTRHYNEQFF
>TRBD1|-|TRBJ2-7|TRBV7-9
TGTGCCGGAGACAGGGACGAGCAGTACTTC
CAGDRDEQYF
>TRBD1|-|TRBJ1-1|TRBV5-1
TGCGCCAGCAGCTTCCGACAGGGAATGAACACTGAAGCTTTCTTT
CASSFRQGMNTEAFF
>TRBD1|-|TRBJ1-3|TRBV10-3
TGTGCCATCAGTGAGTCGAGAGGACAGGGGGTTCCTGGAAACACCATATATTTT
CAISESRGQGVPGNTIYF
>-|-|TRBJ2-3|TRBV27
TGTGCCAGCAGTCCCCAAGACCCCGCTAGGGATACGCAGTATTTT
CASSPQDPARDTQYF
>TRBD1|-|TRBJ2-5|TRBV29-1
TGCAGCGTCCGACAGGGGCAGGGGCGAGAGACCCAGTACTTC
CSVRQGQGRETQYF
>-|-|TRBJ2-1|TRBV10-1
TGCGCCAGCAGTGACGGCGGGGAGCGGTACAATGAGCAGTTCTTC
CASSDGGERYNEQFF
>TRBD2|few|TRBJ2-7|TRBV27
TGTGCCAGCAGTTCCCTTAGCGGGAGCTACGAGCAGTACTTC
CASSSLSGSYEQYF